This TCR beta chain appears in the sequencing data of a study of blood T cell repertoires in COVID-19. Study-wide background: The United States, Italy and Spain provided the acute and convalescent COVID-19 samples. Nucleic acid was either cDNA or gDNA, and it came from T cells, B-cell-depleted T cells, or PBMCs.

Per the study methods: Amplification of reference gene primers provided the estimated nucleated cell counts. Some clones are missing from TCRdb's copy, which holds only in-frame ones; the method was immunoSEQ multiplex PCR. V, J and clone size are those of that table, while D and trimming were read from the DNA. Here the sample spans around 270,000 clones, 80% to 90% being singletons. Sequenced: peripheral blood. This clonotype was sampled from a woman between 50 and 59 years old with acute or convalescent COVID-19.

Written as DNA, the CDR3 is TGTGCCAGCAGCTTAAGGGGGCGACAGTACACCAGTGGGGACGAGCAGTACTTC. This sequence encodes CASSLRGRQYTSGDEQYF. This sequence joins TRBV7-3 and TRBJ2-7, with a weak D call TRBD1 (6 bases). The V gene's germline CDR1 is SGHTA and CDR2 FQGTGA. The CDR3 is 18 residues long. Trimming left V 1 base short and J 5 bases short, with 24 bases between.